This TCR beta chain is from a study of T cell responses to AZD1222 COVID-19 vaccine. Findings and limits, study-wide: Regions 160-218 and 743-854 dominated among vaccine-associated CD4 TCRs spanning spike. Baseline serology detected seropositivity in only six AZD1222 recipients. White British donors predominated, females outnumbered males, and clonal diversity was possibly underestimated. The study found Spike-specific TCR breadth and depth rose after two AZD1222 doses.

With respect to this clone: Its antigen is not identified.

TCRdb keeps only in-frame clones here, not all; method: immunoSEQ multiplex PCR. Of approximately 190,000 clones listed, around nine tenths are singletons. The source is an adult who received the MenACWY meningococcal vaccine as a control. Material: peripheral blood, obtained 28 days after the second dose of the MenACWY control vaccine.

The CDR3 here is CASSFSGGPLAKNIQYF. CDR3 nucleotides: TGTGCCAGCAGCTTCTCGGGTGGTCCCCTAGCCAAAAACATTCAGTACTTC. This chain joins TRBV11-2 and TRBJ2-4; D is ambiguous. The V end lost 3 bases, the J end lost 0 bases, and 15 bases lay between the germline ends. Germline-derived CDR1 and CDR2 are SGHAT and FQNNGV. The CDR3 is 17 residues long.